This T cell receptor beta chain was observed in a study of blood T cell repertoires in COVID-19. The authors' processing: Scientists estimated how many nucleated cells there were by amplifying reference gene primers. Clones were sequenced by immunoSEQ multiplex PCR, and TCRdb holds only the in-frame ones, with some missing. The V and J calls and clone size come from that table; D and trimming were worked out from the DNA. The profile covers some 89,000 clones, with 81% appearing a single time and 4% to 5.5% taken by the ten largest. Germline CDR1 SGHVS, CDR2 FNYEAQ. The CDR3 contains 15 residues. Trimming took 4 bases from V and 2 from J; bases not matched to a gene: 5.

The gene calls are TRBV7-6 and TRBJ1-3; 7 bases are shared with TRBD1. This TCR was sampled from a man aged 60-69 years with acute or convalescent COVID-19. Sequencing used peripheral blood. CDR3 region: CASSSRQGAGNTIYF. Written as DNA, the CDR3 is TGTGCCAGCAGCTCCAGACAGGGAGCTGGAAACACCATATATTTT.